A single sample gave rise to the 28 T cell receptor beta chains below, sequenced in a study of T cell responses to AZD1222 COVID-19 vaccine. This table comes from immunoSEQ multiplex PCR, and its TCRdb copy is limited to in-frame clones, with some not included. There are some 110,000 clones in the sample; approximately 90% occur only once, and roughly 7% lies in the top ten. The sample consisted of peripheral blood, taken 28 days after the second AZD1222 dose. The receptors originated from an adult who received the AZD1222 COVID-19 vaccine.

CDR3 sequence (DNA): TGCGCCAGCAGTCACGGGACAGGGGGCCGGAACACTGAAGCTTTCTTT. It codes for CASSHGTGGRNTEAFF. The chain links TRBV5-1 to TRBJ1-1, with 12 bases aligning to TRBD1. This CDR3 is 16 amino acids long. Losses at the gene ends were 5 bases for V and 1 base for J; bases not matched to a gene: 6. Germline V gives CDR1 SGHRS, CDR2 YFSETQ.

This clone was seen once. This chain connects TRBV18 to TRBJ2-3; 9 bases map to TRBD2. The length of the CDR3 is 16 residues. Germline CDR1 KGHSH, CDR2 LQKENI. Trimming took 6 bases from V and 2 from J; bases not matched to a gene: 9. CDR3 amino acids: CASSPLAGGHTDTQYF. The CDR3 bases are TGTGCCAGCTCCCCCTTGGCGGGAGGGCACACAGATACGCAGTATTTT. Drawing the rest from reference TRBV18 and TRBJ2-3, the complete variable domain is NAGVMQNPRHLVRRRGQEARLRCSPMKGHSHVYWYRQLPEEGLKFMVYLQKENIIDESGMPKERFSAEFPKEGPSILRIQQVVRGDSAAYFCASSPLAGGHTDTQYFGPGTRLTVL.

This clone was recorded a few times. This chain links TRBV28 with TRBJ1-4; D is possibly TRBD1 (5 bases). The germline V gene has CDR1 MDHEN and CDR2 SYDVKM. The CDR3 consists of 14 residues. Deletions cut 2 bases from V and 4 bases from J, with 8 bases between. The CDR3 sequence is CASSLRGFNEKLFF. In nucleotides, the CDR3 is TGTGCCAGCAGTTTACGGGGCTTTAATGAAAAACTGTTTTTT.

The genes are TRBV6-4 and TRBJ2-2, with TRBD2 matching 7 bases. Germline CDR1 is MRHNA and CDR2 is SNTAGT. The J segment lost 3 bases and the V segment lost 2 bases, leaving 6 bases of the junction unmatched. The CDR3 loop spans 16 amino acids. The CDR3 region is CASSDLERGDTGELFF. DNA for the CDR3: TGTGCCAGCAGTGACCTCGAGCGGGGTGACACCGGGGAGCTGTTTTTT.

This clone has more than one count but fewer than ten. The rearrangement joins TRBV25-1 to TRBJ1-4; 7 bases agree with TRBD1. The V gene end was trimmed by 7 bases and the J gene end by 7 bases; junction bases not matched to a gene: 6. Per germline, CDR1 MGHDK and CDR2 SYGVNS. The CDR3 consists of 13 residues. The CDR3 region has the DNA TGTGCCAGCAATGACAGGGTTGGTGAAAAACTGTTTTTT. Translating gives CASNDRVGEKLFF.

The genes are TRBV3-1 (or the pseudogene TRBV3-2) and TRBJ1-2, with a tentative D call TRBD1 (5 bases). CDR1 and CDR2 from the germline V gene are LGHDT and YNNKEL (reference sequence). V gave up 1 base and J gave up 6 bases, with 15 bases separating them. This CDR3 is built from 15 residues. The CDR3 spells CASSQVWGRGDGYTF. CDR3 in DNA: TGTGCCAGCAGCCAAGTGTGGGGGAGGGGCGATGGCTACACCTTC.

This chain joins TRBV7-2 and TRBJ2-3; 8 bases are shared with TRBD1. J lost 0 bases, V lost 7 bases, and 12 bases had no gene match. Looked up from germline, CDR1 is SGHTA and CDR2 is FQGNSA. CDR3 length: 17 amino acids. The CDR3 spells CASKPLRTGGSTDTQYF. DNA of the CDR3: TGTGCCAGCAAGCCTCTAAGAACAGGGGGGAGCACAGATACGCAGTATTTT.

V usage is TRBV7-6 and J usage is TRBJ1-5; no definite D call. This CDR3 comprises 15 residues. Germline V gene data show CDR1 as SGHVS and CDR2 as FNYEAQ. V shed 2 bases and J shed 3 bases, with 11 bases lying between them. The CDR3 bases are TGTGCCAGCAGCTTAATAGGGATTGACAATCAGCCCCAGCATTTT. Translation: CASSLIGIDNQPQHF.

The rearrangement uses TRBV5-6 and TRBJ2-7; 14 nucleotides agree with TRBD2. The V gene's germline CDR1 is SGHDT and CDR2 YYEEEE. J lost 4 bases, V lost 0 bases, and 0 bases had no gene match. The CDR3 contains 15 residues. The CDR3 DNA sequence: TGTGCCAGCAGCTTGGGACTAGCGGGAGGGTACGAGCAGTACTTC. This translates into CASSLGLAGGYEQYF.

This chain connects TRBV6-2 or TRBV6-3 to TRBJ2-3; TRBD2 matches 8 bases. The CDR3 covers 13 residues. V lost 5 bases and J lost 7; bases outside the gene matches: 5. In germline, CDR1 is MNHEY, CDR2 SVGEGT. CDR3: CASSVAGRHTQYF. The DNA of the CDR3 is TGTGCCAGCAGTGTAGCGGGGCGACATACGCAGTATTTT.

CDR3 sequence (DNA): TGTGCCAGCAGTTTCGGACAGGGGAATGAAAAACTGTTTTTT. Its translation is CASSFGQGNEKLFF. The chain couples TRBV6-5 to TRBJ1-4; 9 bases map to TRBD1. The CDR3 runs 14 residues. The ends lost 4 bases at V and 5 bases at J; junction bases unmatched: 2. Germline values: CDR1 MNHEY, CDR2 SVGAGI.

The CDR3 nucleotides are TGTGCCAGCAACCCAGACAGGGGGTCTTGGGATGAGCAGTTCTTC. It encodes CASNPDRGSWDEQFF. The V gene is TRBV6-5, the J gene TRBJ2-1; 9 nucleotides agree with TRBD1. The CDR3 runs 15 residues. Germline loops: CDR1 MNHEY, CDR2 SVGAGI. V shed 7 bases and J 8 bases; nucleotides not matched to a gene: 12.

This chain joins TRBV30 and TRBJ1-5; D is unresolved. V was pared by 0 bases and J by 4 bases, with 10 bases between. Germline V CDR1 and CDR2: GTSNPN, SVGIG (reference sequence). The CDR3 runs 14 residues. The CDR3 DNA follows: TGTGCCTGGAGTGTAGGAGTAGGGAATCAGCCCCAGCATTTT. It translates to CAWSVGVGNQPQHF.

V and J are TRBV6-1 and TRBJ2-7; weak D call: TRBD1 (6 bases). V was clipped by 3 bases and J by 2 bases, with 11 bases between them. CDR3 length: 14 amino acids. Germline lookup yields CDR1 MNHNS and CDR2 SASEGT. The CDR3 region has the DNA TGTGCCAGCAGTGACGGACAGAGAACCTACGAGCAGTACTTC. This gives the protein CASSDGQRTYEQYF.

The gene calls are TRBV5-5 and TRBJ2-3; TRBD2 might be the D (5 bases). This CDR3 is built from 16 residues. The V gene lost 3 bases and the J gene lost 5 bases, with 19 bases spanning the gap. In germline, CDR1 is SGHKS, CDR2 YYEKEE (reference sequence). CDR3 coding DNA: TGTGCCAGCAGCTATTACGGACCCCGGGGTCTAGATACGCAGTATTTT. This sequence encodes CASSYYGPRGLDTQYF.

This chain links TRBV27 with TRBJ2-7; maybe TRBD2 (5 bases). Trimming removed 5 bases from V and 2 bases from J, with 13 bases in between. This CDR3 has 14 residues. CDR1 MNHEY and CDR2 SMNVEV come from the germline V gene (reference sequence). The CDR3 here is CASSRSYGAYEQYF. The DNA for the CDR3 is TGTGCCAGCAGTAGGAGCTACGGGGCCTACGAGCAGTACTTC.

The chain is built from TRBV13 and TRBJ2-7; D is undetermined. V was trimmed by 3 bases and J by 2 bases, leaving 11 bases between them. From germline, CDR1 is PRHDT and CDR2 FYEKMQ (reference sequence). This CDR3 spans 14 amino acids. The CDR3 DNA follows: TGTGCCAGCAGCTTGAGGAGTCCCCCCTACGAGCAGTACTTC. Protein: CASSLRSPPYEQYF.

There are a few counts of this clone. This rearrangement joins TRBV19 to TRBJ1-2; D unresolved. This CDR3 is built from 13 residues. Trimming left V 5 bases short and J 4 bases short, with 11 bases between. Germline CDR1 reads LNHDA; CDR2 reads SQIVND (reference sequence). The CDR3 protein is CASSQSPSYGYTF. CDR3 bases: TGTGCCAGTAGTCAGTCTCCGTCCTATGGCTACACCTTC.

Here the CDR3 reads CASSLVTTGELFF. CDR3 DNA: TGTGCCAGCAGCTTAGTTACAACCGGGGAGCTGTTTTTT. The chain links TRBV11-3 to TRBJ2-2; no firm D call. Trimming left V 1 base short and J 5 bases short, with 5 bases between. Germline V gene data show CDR1 as SGHNT and CDR2 as YENEEA. There are 13 residues in the CDR3.

The rearrangement uses TRBV9 and TRBJ2-5; D is perhaps TRBD2 (6 bases). CDR1 is SGDLS, CDR2 YYNGEE, per germline. The CDR3 contains 14 residues. V was shortened by 3 bases and J by 7 bases, with 16 bases between the two germline ends. CDR3 protein: CASSEAGGGMTQYF. The CDR3 nucleotides are TGTGCCAGCAGCGAGGCGGGTGGAGGGATGACCCAGTACTTC.

The table lists this clone with a few counts. This chain links TRBV30 with TRBJ1-1; perhaps TRBD1 as D (6 bases). CDR1 and CDR2 from the germline V gene are GTSNPN and SVGIG (reference sequence). The V end was cut by 2 bases, the J end by 8 bases, with 12 bases between. CDR3 length: 12 residues. Written as DNA, the CDR3 is TGTGCCTGGAGTTCTATGGGGGCCGAAGCTTTCTTT. This gives the protein CAWSSMGAEAFF.

This chain uses TRBV5-4 with TRBJ2-7; TRBD1 matches at 8 bases. V dropped 0 bases and J dropped 1; count of bases not matched to a gene: 3. The CDR3 is 15 amino acids. Looked up from germline, CDR1 is SGHNT and CDR2 is YYREEE (reference sequence). The CDR3 region is CASSLGTGISYEQYF. CDR3 DNA: TGTGCCAGCAGCTTGGGGACAGGGATTTCCTACGAGCAGTACTTC.

The chain uses TRBV10-1 and TRBJ2-1; 14 bases agree with TRBD2. The CDR3 consists of 20 residues. Germline trimming cut 3 bases from V and 7 bases from J; bases unmatched to any gene: 17. Germline V gene sequence: CDR1 WNHNN, CDR2 SYGVQD (reference sequence). The CDR3 sequence is CASSEHRVYPGTSGSNEQFF. DNA for the CDR3: TGCGCCAGCAGTGAACATAGGGTTTACCCCGGGACTAGCGGGAGTAATGAGCAGTTCTTC.

V and J are TRBV5-4 and TRBJ1-2; 7 bases are a match to TRBD1. Germline V CDR1 and CDR2: SGHNT, YYREEE (reference sequence). The CDR3 is 15 residues long. The junction had 10 bases not matched to a gene; V was cut back by 4 bases and J by 4 bases. The chain's CDR3 is CASSTEGASGYGYTF. The CDR3 DNA reads as TGTGCCAGCAGCACCGAGGGGGCCAGTGGCTATGGCTACACCTTC.

The rearrangement uses TRBV13 and TRBJ1-2; TRBD1 agrees at 9 bases. Germline V gives CDR1 PRHDT, CDR2 FYEKMQ (reference sequence). With 5 bases clipped from V and 4 bases from J, the junction kept 5 bases outside the gene matches. The CDR3 is 14 amino acids. This CDR3 is CASSNTGGVYGYTF. In DNA form, the CDR3 reads TGTGCCAGCAGCAACACAGGGGGCGTCTATGGCTACACCTTC. Drawing the rest from reference TRBV13 and TRBJ1-2, the complete variable domain is AAGVIQSPRHLIKEKRETATLKCYPIPRHDTVYWYQQGPGQDPQFLISFYEKMQSDKGSIPDRFSAQQFSDYHSELNMSSLELGDSALYFCASSNTGGVYGYTFGSGTRLTVV.

The chain is built from TRBV7-2 and TRBJ2-1; perhaps TRBD2 as D (7 bases). CDR1 is SGHTA and CDR2 is FQGNSA in the germline V gene. V lost 1 base to trimming and J lost 1 base, with 11 bases between them. The CDR3 has 16 residues. The CDR3 loop reads CASSLGRGASYNEQFF. The CDR3 DNA reads TGTGCCAGCAGCTTAGGTCGGGGGGCATCCTACAATGAGCAGTTCTTC.

This chain uses TRBV4-3 with TRBJ2-3; D perhaps matches TRBD1 (6 bases). Germline CDR1 is LGHNA and CDR2 is YSLEER. The CDR3 runs 14 residues. V was pared by 4 bases and J by 2 bases, with 10 bases between. The CDR3 is CASSPGGTTDTQYF. CDR3 bases: TGCGCCAGCAGCCCTGGGGGCACCACAGATACGCAGTATTTT.

This sequence joins TRBV2 and TRBJ2-1; a possible D gene is TRBD1 (6 bases). The CDR3 loop spans 13 amino acids. In germline, CDR1 is SNHLY, CDR2 FYNNEI. Trimming took off 4 bases at V and 5 bases at J, with 9 bases between the two ends. The chain's CDR3 is CASSVDRDNEQFF. The CDR3, as DNA: TGTGCCAGCAGTGTGGACAGAGACAATGAGCAGTTCTTC.